The table lists the clone carrying this TCR beta chain with a few counts. The sample originates from a study of blood T cell repertoires in COVID-19. Study-level information: The United States, Italy and Spain supplied acute and convalescent COVID-19 samples.

Germline values: CDR1 LNHDA, CDR2 SQIVND (reference sequence). V shed 4 bases and J shed 7 bases, with 11 bases lying between them. The length of the CDR3 is 13 residues. TCRdb keeps only in-frame clones here, not all; method: immunoSEQ multiplex PCR. The sample lists more than 250,000 clones; approximately 87% were seen once. The chain recombines TRBV19 with TRBJ1-5; a weak D match, TRBD1 (5 bases). This sequence was found in a man in his fifties or sixties who had recovered from COVID-19. Sequences were obtained from peripheral blood. The CDR3 spells CASSTTGGQPQHF. The CDR3 DNA sequence: TGTGCCAGTAGTACAACCGGGGGGCAGCCCCAGCATTTT.